This T cell receptor (beta chain) was observed in a study of blood T cell repertoires in COVID-19. Looking at the study overall: In each case, the material was cDNA or gDNA derived from T cells, B-cell-depleted T cells, or PBMCs.

Source study methods: Estimated nucleated cell counts came from reference gene primer amplification. Sequencing used immunoSEQ multiplex PCR; TCRdb keeps in-frame clones, though not all of them. V and J calls and clone size follow that table, whereas D and trimming were derived from the DNA. In the table there are 53,000 or so clones, about 77% of which are singletons. There are 15 residues in the CDR3. Germline V CDR1 and CDR2: LGHDT, YNNKEL (reference sequence). The V gene end was trimmed by 3 bases and the J gene end by 8 bases; junction bases not matched to a gene: 9. Sequenced sample: peripheral blood. The gene calls are TRBV3-1 (or the pseudogene TRBV3-2) and TRBJ1-4, with 7 bases lining up with TRBD1. This sequence was found in a man aged 65 to 85 with active or convalescent COVID-19. The CDR3 loop reads CASSQRTGGEEKLFF. The CDR3 DNA reads as TGTGCCAGCAGCCAGAGGACAGGTGGGGAAGAAAAACTGTTTTTT.